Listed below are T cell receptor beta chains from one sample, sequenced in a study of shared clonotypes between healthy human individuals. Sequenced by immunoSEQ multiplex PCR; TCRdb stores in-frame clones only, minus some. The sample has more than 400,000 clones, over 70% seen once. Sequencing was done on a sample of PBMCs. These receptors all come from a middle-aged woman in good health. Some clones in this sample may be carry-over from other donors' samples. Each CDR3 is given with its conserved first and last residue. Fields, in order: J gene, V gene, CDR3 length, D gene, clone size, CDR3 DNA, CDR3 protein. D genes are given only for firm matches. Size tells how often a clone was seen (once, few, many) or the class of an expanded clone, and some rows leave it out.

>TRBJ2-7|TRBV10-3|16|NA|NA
TGTGCCATCAGTGCCTTCGACCTGACAGGAACCTACGAGCAGTACTTC
CAISAFDLTGTYEQYF
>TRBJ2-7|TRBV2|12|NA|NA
TGTGCCAGCAGGGCAGGGTTCTACGAGCAGTACTTC
CASRAGFYEQYF
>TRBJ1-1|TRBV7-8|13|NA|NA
TGTGCCAGCAGCTTCGGGCGGAACACTGAAGCTTTCTTT
CASSFGRNTEAFF
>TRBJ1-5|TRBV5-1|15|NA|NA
TGCGCCAGCAGCTTGGGGACACTGGGCAATCAGCCCCAGCATTTT
CASSLGTLGNQPQHF
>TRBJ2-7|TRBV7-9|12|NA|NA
TGTGCCAGCAGTTACGATGCCTACGAGCAGTACTTC
CASSYDAYEQYF
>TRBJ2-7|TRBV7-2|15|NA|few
TGTGCCAGCAGCAAAGGGCGGCTAAGCTCCTACGAGCAGTACTTC
CASSKGRLSSYEQYF
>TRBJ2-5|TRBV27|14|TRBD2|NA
TGTGCCAGCAGTCAGGCTCCTTCGGGGGGGACCCAGTACTTC
CASSQAPSGGTQYF
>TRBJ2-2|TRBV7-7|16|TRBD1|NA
TGTGCCAGCAGCTTAGACGTCACAGGGGACACCGGGGAGCTGTTTTTT
CASSLDVTGDTGELFF
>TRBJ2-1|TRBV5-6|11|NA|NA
TGTGCCAGCAGCTTTTTGGGGGGACAGTTCTTC
CASSFLGGQFF
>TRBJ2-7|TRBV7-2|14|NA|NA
TGTGCCAGCAGCTTTTCGAGGGCCAACTACGAGCAGTACTTC
CASSFSRANYEQYF
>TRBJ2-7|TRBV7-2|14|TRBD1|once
TGTGCCAGCAGCCTAACGACAGGGACCTACGAGCAGTACTTC
CASSLTTGTYEQYF
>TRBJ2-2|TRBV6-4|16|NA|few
TGTGCCAGCAGTCCAGGGGAAGGATCCGACACCGGGGAGCTGTTTTTT
CASSPGEGSDTGELFF
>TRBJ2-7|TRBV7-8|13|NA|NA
TGTGCCAGCAGCCCGGGGACAACCTGGGAGCAGTACTTC
CASSPGTTWEQYF
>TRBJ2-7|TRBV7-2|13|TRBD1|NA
TGTGCCAGCAGGGGACAGGGGGCCTACGAGCAGTACTTC
CASRGQGAYEQYF
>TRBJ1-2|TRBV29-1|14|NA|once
TGCAGCGTTGGTGATTCGGGGGGAAACTATGGCTACACCTTC
CSVGDSGGNYGYTF
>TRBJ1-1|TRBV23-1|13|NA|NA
TGCGCCAGCAGACAGCTACCGAACACTGAAGCTTTCTTT
CASRQLPNTEAFF
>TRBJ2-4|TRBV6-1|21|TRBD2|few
TGTGCCAGCAGTGAAGAGGTCAGTACGCTTAGGACTAGGGGAGCCAAAAACATTCAGTACTTC
CASSEEVSTLRTRGAKNIQYF
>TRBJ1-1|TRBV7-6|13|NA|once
TGTGCCAGCAGCCTTAGGTTAGGCGCTGAAGCTTTCTTT
CASSLRLGAEAFF
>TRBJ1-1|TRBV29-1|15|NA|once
TGCAGCGTTTTTCTCCTTATGACGATGAACACTGAAGCTTTCTTT
CSVFLLMTMNTEAFF
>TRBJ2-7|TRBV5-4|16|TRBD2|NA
TGTGCCAGCAGCTCCGGGGGATCTAGCGGGGGATACGAGCAGTACTTC
CASSSGGSSGGYEQYF